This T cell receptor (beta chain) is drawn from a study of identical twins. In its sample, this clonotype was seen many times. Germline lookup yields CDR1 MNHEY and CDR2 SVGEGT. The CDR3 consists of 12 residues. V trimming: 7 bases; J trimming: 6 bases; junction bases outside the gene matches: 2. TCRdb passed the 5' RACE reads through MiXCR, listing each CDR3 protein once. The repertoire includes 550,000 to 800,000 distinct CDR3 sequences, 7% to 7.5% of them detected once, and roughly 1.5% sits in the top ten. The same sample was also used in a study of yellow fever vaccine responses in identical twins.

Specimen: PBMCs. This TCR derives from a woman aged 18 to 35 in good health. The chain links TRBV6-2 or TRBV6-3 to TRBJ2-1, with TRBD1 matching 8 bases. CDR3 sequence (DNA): TGTGCCAGCACCCAGGGGGCCAATGAGCAGTTCTTC. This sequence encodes CASTQGANEQFF.